This TCR beta chain derives from a study of T cell repertoires in cytomegalovirus infection. Looking at the study overall: The authors used CMV epitopes that were HLA-C-restricted (recently identified) and HLA-B-restricted (well studied).

This CDR3 is 14 amino acids long. CDR1 is SGHTA and CDR2 is FQGNSA in the germline V gene. V lost 7 bases to trimming and J lost 7 bases, with 19 bases between them. TCRdb recomputed calls from the reads with MiXCR, one row per CDR3 protein. This sample carries hundreds of thousands of distinct CDR3 sequences, about two fifths of them seen once, and the ten largest clones take 35% to 50%. Study-wide results and limits: Carriage of CMV together with the relevant HLA was identifiable through cumulative public TCR beta family frequency.

A single count supports this clonotype. Its antigen remains unidentified. The clonotype originates from a human donor in good health (CMV status not recorded). Some clones in this sample may be carry-over from other donors' samples. The chain uses TRBV7-2 and TRBJ2-5; maybe TRBD1 (6 bases). The sequences come from cultured PBMCs, collected from culture after CMV antigen stimulation. This CDR3 reads CASNPTGSGGTQYF. CDR3 DNA: TGTGCCAGCAACCCTACAGGGTCGGGTGGGACCCAGTACTTC.